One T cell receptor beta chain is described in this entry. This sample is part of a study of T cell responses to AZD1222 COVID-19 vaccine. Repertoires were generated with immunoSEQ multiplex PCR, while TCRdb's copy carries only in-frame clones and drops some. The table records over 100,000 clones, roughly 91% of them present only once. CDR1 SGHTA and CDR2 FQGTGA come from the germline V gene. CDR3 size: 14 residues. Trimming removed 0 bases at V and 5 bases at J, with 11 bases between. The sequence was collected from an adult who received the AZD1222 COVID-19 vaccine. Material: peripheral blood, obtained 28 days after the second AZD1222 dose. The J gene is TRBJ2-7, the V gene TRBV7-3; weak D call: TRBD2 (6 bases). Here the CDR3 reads CASSLTGGPNEQYF. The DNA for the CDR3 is TGTGCCAGCAGCTTAACCGGGGGACCCAACGAGCAGTACTTC.